This is a list of T cell receptor beta chains from one sample in a study of identical twins. TCRdb recomputed calls from the 5' RACE reads with MiXCR, one row per CDR3 protein. The sample yields roughly 280,000 distinct CDR3 sequences, more than 8% seen once. The same specimen was also included in a second study, on yellow fever vaccine responses in identical twins.

The sequenced material came from CD8+ T cells sorted from blood. The receptor source for this set is a woman between 18 and 30 years old in good health. CDR3s include the opening cysteine and the closing phenylalanine or tryptophan. Fields, in order: V gene, J gene, D gene, clone size, CDR3 protein, CDR3 DNA. A D gene is named only where the DNA matches it firmly. Where a row states a size, it is once, few, many or the class of an expanded clone; other rows omit it.

V: TRBV6-2/TRBV6-3; J: TRBJ1-1; D: .; size: many; CDR3: CASSYSVYTEAFF; DNA: TGTGCCAGCAGTTACTCAGTTTACACTGAAGCTTTCTTT
V: TRBV6-4; J: TRBJ2-2; D: .; size: .; CDR3: CASTQTAANTGELFF; DNA: TGTGCCAGCACCCAGACAGCCGCGAACACCGGGGAGCTGTTTTTT
V: TRBV4-1; J: TRBJ2-1; D: .; size: many; CDR3: CAAGYNEQFF; DNA: TGCGCGGCGGGCTACAATGAGCAGTTCTTC
V: TRBV20-1; J: TRBJ2-1; D: .; size: .; CDR3: CSARDYLGGNEQFF; DNA: TGCAGTGCTAGAGATTATCTCGGAGGGAATGAGCAGTTCTTC
V: TRBV4-3; J: TRBJ2-3; D: TRBD2; size: .; CDR3: CASSPKLAATDTQYF; DNA: TGCGCCAGCAGCCCTAAACTAGCGGCCACAGATACGCAGTATTTT
V: TRBV2; J: TRBJ2-4; D: .; size: few; CDR3: CASSEDPSHKNIQYF; DNA: TGTGCCAGCAGTGAAGACCCCAGCCACAAAAACATTCAGTACTTC
V: TRBV20-1; J: TRBJ2-7; D: TRBD2; size: .; CDR3: CSATPPGGSLYEQYF; DNA: TGCAGTGCTACCCCTCCGGGCGGGAGTTTGTACGAGCAGTACTTC
V: TRBV2; J: TRBJ2-5; D: TRBD2; size: .; CDR3: CASSDTSGRVGEETQYF; DNA: TGTGCCAGCAGTGACACTAGCGGGAGGGTGGGTGAAGAGACCCAGTACTTC
V: TRBV7-6; J: TRBJ2-3; D: .; size: .; CDR3: CASSHPYQDTQYF; DNA: TGTGCCAGCAGCCACCCCTACCAAGATACGCAGTATTTT
V: TRBV25-1; J: TRBJ2-7; D: .; size: few; CDR3: CASSEGWSARSSYEQYF; DNA: TGTGCCAGCAGTGAAGGGTGGTCAGCCCGGAGCTCCTACGAGCAGTACTTC